Below, 25 T cell receptor beta chains from the same sample are listed, as sequenced in a study of blood T cell repertoires in COVID-19. Using immunoSEQ multiplex PCR, the repertoire was profiled, and TCRdb retains in-frame clones only, with some absent. The sample gives about 170,000 clones, approximately 82% of which show up once; about 3.5% is in the top ten. The specimen was PBMCs or T cells enriched from blood (not recorded which). Receptors were obtained from a woman aged 50 to 60 in a cohort exposed to, infected with or recovered from COVID-19 (not recorded which).

This chain links TRBV5-6 with TRBJ2-5; maybe TRBD1 (5 bases). The length of the CDR3 is 14 residues. Trimming cost V 4 bases and J 2 bases, with 12 bases left between them. Germline loops: CDR1 SGHDT, CDR2 YYEEEE. The CDR3, as DNA: TGTGCCAGCAGCATTGACAGAATTCAAGAGACCCAGTACTTC. It translates to CASSIDRIQETQYF.

The rearrangement joins TRBV11-2 to TRBJ1-1; D gene unclear. The CDR3 has 16 amino acids. Germline assignment: CDR1 SGHAT and CDR2 FQNNGV. Trimming pared 7 bases from V and 0 bases from J, leaving 18 bases between. Here the CDR3 reads CASTPQLGGLNTEAFF. CDR3 nucleotide sequence: TGTGCCAGCACCCCACAGCTGGGTGGATTGAACACTGAAGCTTTCTTT.

This clone was seen more than once but under ten times. Written as DNA, the CDR3 is TGTGCCAGCAGCCAACTGGGACAGGGGGCTCTTAATGAGCAGTTCTTC. Encoded protein: CASSQLGQGALNEQFF. The chain combines TRBV14 with TRBJ2-1; 12 bases align to TRBD1. The CDR3 is 16 amino acids. Germline-derived CDR1 and CDR2 are SGHDN and FVKESK. V lost 2 bases and J lost 7; bases outside the gene matches: 6.

The chain combines TRBV3-1 (or the pseudogene TRBV3-2) with TRBJ2-1, with 13 bases lining up with TRBD2. The length of the CDR3 is 16 residues. Trimming cost V 4 bases and J 6 bases; bases outside gene matches: 6. The germline gives CDR1 LGHDT, CDR2 YNNKEL (reference sequence). The CDR3 sequence: CASSPGLAGTGNEQFF. The CDR3 coding sequence is TGTGCCAGCAGCCCGGGACTAGCGGGAACGGGCAATGAGCAGTTCTTC.

This clone is a singleton in its sample. The rearrangement links TRBV5-1 to TRBJ1-6, with unresolved D. Trimming removed 4 bases at V and 13 bases at J, with 15 bases between. The CDR3 spans 13 residues. Germline CDR1 reads SGHRS; CDR2 reads YFSETQ. The CDR3 loop is CASSPEVGFPLHF. CDR3 DNA sequence: TGCGCCAGCAGCCCGGAGGTTGGTTTTCCCCTCCACTTT. The full variable domain, rest sourced from reference TRBV5-1 and TRBJ1-6, is KAGVTQTPRYLIKTRGQQVTLSCSPISGHRSVSWYQQTPGQGLQFLFEYFSETQRNKGNFPGRFSGRQFSNSRSEMNVSTLELGDSALYLCASSPEVGFPLHFGNGTRLTVT.

This chain connects TRBV7-9 to TRBJ2-7, with D uncertain. CDR3 length: 13 residues. Germline V gives CDR1 SEHNR, CDR2 FQNEAQ (reference sequence). With 5 bases removed from V and 3 bases from J, the gap between germline ends came to 11 bases. The CDR3 reads CASSRTQVYEQYF. The CDR3 DNA sequence: TGTGCCAGCAGCCGCACCCAGGTCTACGAGCAGTACTTC.

This clone was seen just once. J is TRBJ2-2 and V is TRBV15; 11 bases fit TRBD2. Germline values: CDR1 LNHNV, CDR2 YYDKDF (reference sequence). The CDR3 covers 19 residues. Trimming at V came to 4 bases and at J to 4 bases, leaving 14 bases not matched to a gene. The chain's CDR3 is CATSKGGLAVTPGTGELFF. DNA for the CDR3: TGTGCCACCAGCAAGGGGGGACTAGCGGTCACCCCGGGCACCGGGGAGCTGTTTTTT.

The rearrangement joins TRBV29-1 to TRBJ2-7; D not resolved. Germline V gene sequence: CDR1 SQVTM, CDR2 ANQGSEA. The CDR3 length is 14 residues. Trimming shortened V by 4 bases and J by 2 bases, and 15 bases separated the two germline ends. This CDR3 reads CSVVVTLAAYEQYF. In DNA, the CDR3 is TGCAGCGTTGTAGTCACCTTGGCGGCCTACGAGCAGTACTTC.

The rearrangement joins TRBV2 to TRBJ1-5, with unresolved D. Germline lookup yields CDR1 SNHLY and CDR2 FYNNEI. The CDR3 contains 13 residues. V was trimmed by 4 bases and J by 9 bases, leaving 13 bases between them. CDR3 DNA sequence: TGTGCCAGCAGTGGACTGATTAGCGGGCCCCAGCATTTT. Amino acids: CASSGLISGPQHF.

This rearrangement joins TRBV7-3 to TRBJ2-2, with D unclear. Germline V gene sequence: CDR1 SGHTA, CDR2 FQGTGA. The V gene lost 5 bases and the J gene lost 5 bases, with 12 bases spanning the gap. The CDR3 is 14 residues long. For the CDR3, the DNA is TGTGCCAGCAGCGTAATAGCTGGGACCGGGGAGCTGTTTTTT. Amino acid sequence: CASSVIAGTGELFF.

The V gene is TRBV6-1, the J gene TRBJ2-3; D possibly corresponds to TRBD1 (5 bases). Trimming stripped 4 bases from V and 0 bases from J, with 14 bases between. The CDR3 is 16 amino acids. In germline, CDR1 is MNHNS, CDR2 SASEGT. The CDR3 DNA follows: TGTGCCAGCAGTGCCCAAGCGACAGCTAGCACAGATACGCAGTATTTT. Protein: CASSAQATASTDTQYF.

V is TRBV28 and J is TRBJ1-3, with D unresolved. This CDR3 contains 16 residues. Trimming pared 4 bases from V and 0 bases from J, leaving 13 bases between. Germline V gene data show CDR1 as MDHEN and CDR2 as SYDVKM. The CDR3 bases are TGTGCCAGCAGTTCCCCTAGCATAAGCTCTGGAAACACCATATATTTT. Its translation: CASSSPSISSGNTIYF.

This chain connects TRBV21-1 to TRBJ2-7; the table's D gene call, TRBD1, was not cross checked with the DNA. TRBV21-1 counts as a pseudogene. The CDR3 has 15 amino acids. The CDR3 spells CASSKASCRPEEQYF. As DNA, the CDR3 is TGTGCCAGCAGCAAAGCGTCTTGCAGGCCAGAGGAGCAGTACTTC.

The gene calls are TRBV19 and TRBJ1-4; TRBD1 matches 8 bases. The CDR3 is made up of 16 amino acids. V lost 9 bases and J lost 0; bases outside the gene matches: 9. The germline gives CDR1 LNHDA, CDR2 SQIVND (reference sequence). The CDR3 DNA follows: TGTGCCAGCCGGGACAGGCCTACCGCAACTAATGAAAAACTGTTTTTT. It yields the protein CASRDRPTATNEKLFF.

The chain recombines TRBV24-1 with TRBJ1-2; 7 bases agree with TRBD1. The ends lost 5 bases at V and 4 bases at J; junction bases unmatched: 9. CDR1 KGHDR and CDR2 SFDVKD come from the germline V gene. The CDR3 covers 15 residues. CDR3 sequence: CATSGYTGDSYGYTF. The CDR3 nucleotides are TGTGCCACCAGTGGATACACAGGGGATTCCTATGGCTACACCTTC.

The CDR3 sequence is CASSEGSQGNSPLHF. The CDR3 DNA sequence: TGTGCCAGCAGTGAAGGATCACAGGGGAATTCACCCCTCCACTTT. The chain recombines TRBV2 with TRBJ1-6; 7 positions agree with TRBD1. The CDR3 is made up of 15 amino acids. The germline V gene has CDR1 SNHLY and CDR2 FYNNEI. Trimming at V came to 1 base and at J to 7 bases, leaving 4 bases not matched to a gene.

This chain joins TRBV6-4 and TRBJ2-3; 7 positions agree with TRBD2. The germline CDR1 and CDR2 sequences are MRHNA and SNTAGT. V was pared by 6 bases and J by 2 bases, with 5 bases of the junction left unmatched. This CDR3 is built from 14 residues. The CDR3: CASSRDYNTDTQYF. CDR3 bases: TGTGCCAGCAGCCGGGACTATAACACAGATACGCAGTATTTT.

This clone was recorded once. The chain joins TRBV3-1 (or the pseudogene TRBV3-2) to TRBJ1-2; D gene unclear. V gave up 3 bases and J gave up 7 bases, with 18 bases separating them. There are 15 residues in the CDR3. CDR1 is LGHDT and CDR2 is YNNKEL in the germline V gene (reference sequence). CDR3 amino acids: CASSQGRSPSGGYTF. For the CDR3, the DNA is TGTGCCAGCAGCCAGGGTCGGAGCCCGTCGGGTGGCTACACCTTC.

This chain joins TRBV19 and TRBJ2-3; the D gene is possibly TRBD2 (5 bases). The V gene lost 3 bases and the J gene lost 6 bases, with 10 bases spanning the gap. There are 13 residues in the CDR3. Per germline, CDR1 LNHDA and CDR2 SQIVND (reference sequence). The CDR3 DNA follows: TGTGCCAGTAGTATTAGAGGGCCCGATACGCAGTATTTT. It translates to CASSIRGPDTQYF.

This chain connects TRBV19 to TRBJ2-3; TRBD1 aligns across 8 bases. V gave up 5 bases and J gave up 2 bases; unmatched junction bases: 9. Germline CDR1 reads LNHDA; CDR2 reads SQIVND (reference sequence). There are 16 residues in the CDR3. The CDR3 region has the DNA TGTGCCAGTAGTCTCCGGACAGGGTGGGTCACAGATACGCAGTATTTT. This gives the protein CASSLRTGWVTDTQYF.

This clone has only one observation. This sequence joins TRBV7-2 and TRBJ2-1; D might be TRBD1 (7 bases). The CDR3 sequence is 14 residues long. The germline V gene encodes CDR1 SGHTA and CDR2 FQGNSA. Trimming took off 5 bases at V and 3 bases at J, with 11 bases between the two ends. The CDR3 nucleotides read TGTGCCAGCAGCCAGGGGGGAGGCTACAATGAGCAGTTCTTC. It encodes CASSQGGGYNEQFF.

Here the CDR3 DNA reads TGTGCCAGTAGGGGAGGACAGGTCAACACCGGGGAGCTGTTTTTT. Protein: CASRGGQVNTGELFF. This chain links TRBV19 with TRBJ2-2, with TRBD1 as a possible D gene (7 bases). V lost 6 bases, J lost 2 bases, and 13 bases lay in between. The CDR3 runs 15 residues. Germline V gives CDR1 LNHDA, CDR2 SQIVND (reference sequence).

The J gene is TRBJ1-2, the V gene TRBV5-1, with D perhaps matching TRBD1 (5 bases). This CDR3 is 17 amino acids long. Trimming shortened V by 4 bases and J by 1 base, and 20 bases separated the two germline ends. In germline, CDR1 is SGHRS, CDR2 YFSETQ. The CDR3 loop is CASSPRGGIAGNYGYTF. For the CDR3, the DNA is TGCGCCAGCAGCCCGAGGGGAGGGATAGCGGGTAACTATGGCTACACCTTC.

This clone was found a few times. The CDR3 region is CSASATREQPQHF. The CDR3 coding sequence is TGCAGTGCTAGTGCGACTAGAGAACAGCCCCAGCATTTT. V is TRBV20-1 and J is TRBJ1-5; D remains unclear. This CDR3 comprises 13 residues. CDR1 and CDR2 from the germline V gene are DFQATT and SNEGSKA (reference sequence). V lost 3 bases and J lost 7, with 13 bases in between.

The chain's CDR3 is CSVGEGRREQYF. DNA of the CDR3: TGCAGCGTTGGAGAGGGTCGGCGGGAGCAGTACTTC. The chain is built from TRBV29-1 and TRBJ2-7, with D possibly TRBD2 on 5 matching bases. CDR1 and CDR2 (germline): SQVTM, ANQGSEA. The CDR3 totals 12 residues. The V gene lost 4 bases and the J gene lost 7 bases, with 14 bases spanning the gap.